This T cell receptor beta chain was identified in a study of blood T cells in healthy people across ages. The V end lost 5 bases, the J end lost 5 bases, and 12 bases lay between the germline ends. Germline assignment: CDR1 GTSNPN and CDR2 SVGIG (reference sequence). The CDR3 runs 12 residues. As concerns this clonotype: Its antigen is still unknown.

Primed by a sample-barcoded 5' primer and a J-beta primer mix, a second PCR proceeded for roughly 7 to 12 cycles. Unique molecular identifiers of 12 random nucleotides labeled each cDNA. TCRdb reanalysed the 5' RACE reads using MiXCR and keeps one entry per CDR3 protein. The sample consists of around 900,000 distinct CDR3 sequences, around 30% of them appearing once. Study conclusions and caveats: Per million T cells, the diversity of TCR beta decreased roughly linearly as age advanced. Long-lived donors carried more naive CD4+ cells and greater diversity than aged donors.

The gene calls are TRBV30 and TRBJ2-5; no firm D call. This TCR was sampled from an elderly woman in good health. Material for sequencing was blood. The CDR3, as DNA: TGTGCCTGGGGGGTTGGTGGCGAGACCCAGTACTTC. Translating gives CAWGVGGETQYF.